This TCR beta chain came from a study of T cells after yellow fever vaccination. In the study overall: The fractions with low cell numbers were processed using SMART-Seq v4 Ultra Low Input.

Trimming stripped 5 bases from V and 2 bases from J, with 8 bases between. The germline V gene has CDR1 SGHNT and CDR2 YYREEE (reference sequence). This CDR3 has 13 amino acids. Study-wide findings and caveats: Compared with primary, the secondary response was weaker and peaked at day 5, not 15. Post-booster repertoires contained most primary-vaccination clones again (roughly 96% CD4, 85% to 90% CD8).

MiXCR was run by TCRdb on the 5' RACE reads, yielding one entry per CDR3 protein. The table includes some 500,000 distinct CDR3 sequences, about 13% detected once. A note on this clonotype: What it recognizes is unknown.

Sequenced here: PBMCs, sampled on the day of the yellow fever booster vaccination. The chain couples TRBV5-4 to TRBJ2-1; TRBD2 is a possible D gene (5 bases). The TCR was taken from a man aged 25-40 years who received the YFV17D yellow fever vaccine. The CDR3 DNA follows: TGTGCCAGCAGGTCTAGCCCCTACAATGAGCAGTTCTTC. Protein product: CASRSSPYNEQFF.